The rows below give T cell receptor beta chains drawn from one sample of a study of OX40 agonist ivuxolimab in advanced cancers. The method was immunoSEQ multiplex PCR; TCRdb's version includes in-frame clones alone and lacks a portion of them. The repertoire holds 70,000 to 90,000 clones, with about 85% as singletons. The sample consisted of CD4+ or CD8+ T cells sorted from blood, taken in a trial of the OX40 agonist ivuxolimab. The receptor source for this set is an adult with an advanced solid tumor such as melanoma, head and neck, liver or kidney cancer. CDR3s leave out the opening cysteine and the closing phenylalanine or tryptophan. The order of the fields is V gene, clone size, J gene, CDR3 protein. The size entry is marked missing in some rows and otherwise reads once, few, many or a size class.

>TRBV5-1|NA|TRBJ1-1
ASSLGDREYEAF
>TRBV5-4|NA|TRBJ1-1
ASSREIGNTEAF
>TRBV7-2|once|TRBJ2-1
ASSLSPGTSYNEQF
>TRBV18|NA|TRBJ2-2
ASCKAVDTGELF
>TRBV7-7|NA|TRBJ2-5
ASSSDLYQETQY
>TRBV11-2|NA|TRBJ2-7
ASSRGGGATDEQY
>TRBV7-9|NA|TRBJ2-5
ASSPRVGETQY
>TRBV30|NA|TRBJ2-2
AWSVGLGYNTGELF
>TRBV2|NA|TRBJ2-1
ASSVGGGGNEQF
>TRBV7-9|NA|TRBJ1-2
ASSPRDRGNYGYT
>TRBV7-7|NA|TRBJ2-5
ASSLDYKETQY
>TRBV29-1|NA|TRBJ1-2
STSGQMDGYT
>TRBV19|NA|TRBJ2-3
ASRFSSTDTQY
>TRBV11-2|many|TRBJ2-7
ASSYGEKSYEQY
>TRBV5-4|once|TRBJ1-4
ASSPRQGDEKLF